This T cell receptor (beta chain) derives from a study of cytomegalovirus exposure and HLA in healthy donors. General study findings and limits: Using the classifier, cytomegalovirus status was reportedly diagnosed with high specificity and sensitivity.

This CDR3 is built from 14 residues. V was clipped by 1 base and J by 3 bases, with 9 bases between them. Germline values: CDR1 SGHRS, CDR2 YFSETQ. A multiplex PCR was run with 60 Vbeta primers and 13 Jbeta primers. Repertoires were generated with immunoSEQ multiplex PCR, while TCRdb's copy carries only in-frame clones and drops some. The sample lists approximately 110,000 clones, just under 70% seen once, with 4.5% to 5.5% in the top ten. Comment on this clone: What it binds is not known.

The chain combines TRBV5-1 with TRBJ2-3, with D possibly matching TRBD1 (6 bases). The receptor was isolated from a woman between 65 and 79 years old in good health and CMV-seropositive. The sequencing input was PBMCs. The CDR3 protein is CASSLWGLTDTQYF. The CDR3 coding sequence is TGCGCCAGCAGCTTGTGGGGGCTAACAGATACGCAGTATTTT.